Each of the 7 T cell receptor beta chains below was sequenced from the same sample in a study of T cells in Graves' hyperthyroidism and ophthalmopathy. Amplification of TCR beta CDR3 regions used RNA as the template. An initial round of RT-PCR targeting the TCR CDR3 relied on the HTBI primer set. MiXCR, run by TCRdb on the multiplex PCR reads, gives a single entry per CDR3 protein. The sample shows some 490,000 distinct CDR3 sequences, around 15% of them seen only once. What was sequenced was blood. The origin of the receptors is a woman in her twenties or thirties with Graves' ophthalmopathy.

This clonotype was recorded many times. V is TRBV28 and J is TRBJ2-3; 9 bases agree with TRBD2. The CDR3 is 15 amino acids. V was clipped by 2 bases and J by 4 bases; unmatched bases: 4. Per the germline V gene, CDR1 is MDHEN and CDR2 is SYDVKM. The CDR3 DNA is TGTGCCAGCAGTTTAGCGACTAGCGGCCCAGATACGCAGTATTTT. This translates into CASSLATSGPDTQYF.

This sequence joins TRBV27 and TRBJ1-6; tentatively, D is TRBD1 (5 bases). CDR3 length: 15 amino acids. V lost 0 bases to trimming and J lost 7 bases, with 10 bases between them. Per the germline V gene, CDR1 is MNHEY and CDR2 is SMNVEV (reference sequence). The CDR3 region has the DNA TGTGCCAGCAGTTTATCGCCAGGGATGAATTCACCCCTCCACTTT. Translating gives CASSLSPGMNSPLHF.

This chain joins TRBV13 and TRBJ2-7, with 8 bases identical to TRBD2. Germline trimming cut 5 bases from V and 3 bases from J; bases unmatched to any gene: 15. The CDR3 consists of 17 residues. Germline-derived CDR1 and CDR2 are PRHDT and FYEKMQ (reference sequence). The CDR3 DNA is TGTGCCAGCAGCAAGCCTAGCGGGCAAACGGTACTCTACGAGCAGTACTTC. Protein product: CASSKPSGQTVLYEQYF.

This CDR3 reads CASSSPRTGDHYEQYF. In DNA form, the CDR3 reads TGTGCCAGTAGTTCCCCTCGGACAGGGGACCACTACGAGCAGTACTTC. This sequence joins TRBV19 and TRBJ2-7; 9 bases are a match to TRBD1. This CDR3 is 16 amino acids long. Germline trimming cut 5 bases from V and 3 bases from J; bases unmatched to any gene: 11. Looked up from germline, CDR1 is LNHDA and CDR2 is SQIVND (reference sequence).

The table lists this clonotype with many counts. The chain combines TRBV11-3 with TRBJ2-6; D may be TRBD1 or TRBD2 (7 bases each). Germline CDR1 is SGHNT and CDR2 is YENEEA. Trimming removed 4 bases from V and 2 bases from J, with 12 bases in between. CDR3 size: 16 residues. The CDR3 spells CASSWGGTAGANVLTF. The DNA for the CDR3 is TGTGCCAGCAGCTGGGGGGGGACAGCTGGGGCCAACGTCCTGACTTTC.

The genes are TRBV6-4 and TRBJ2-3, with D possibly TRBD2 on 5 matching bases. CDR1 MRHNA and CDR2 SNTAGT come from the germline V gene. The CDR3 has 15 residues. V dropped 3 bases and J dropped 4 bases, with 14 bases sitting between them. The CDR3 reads CASSEPLGSPDTQYF. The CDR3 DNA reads TGTGCCAGCAGTGAACCACTTGGGAGCCCAGATACGCAGTATTTT.

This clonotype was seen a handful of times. The CDR3 DNA follows: TGTGCCAGCAGTGACGGCTATAGCTCAGATACGCAGTATTTT. This sequence encodes CASSDGYSSDTQYF. V gene TRBV6-1 combines with J gene TRBJ2-3; D unclear. There are 14 residues in the CDR3. The germline V gene has CDR1 MNHNS and CDR2 SASEGT. V was pared by 3 bases and J by 4 bases, with 11 bases between.